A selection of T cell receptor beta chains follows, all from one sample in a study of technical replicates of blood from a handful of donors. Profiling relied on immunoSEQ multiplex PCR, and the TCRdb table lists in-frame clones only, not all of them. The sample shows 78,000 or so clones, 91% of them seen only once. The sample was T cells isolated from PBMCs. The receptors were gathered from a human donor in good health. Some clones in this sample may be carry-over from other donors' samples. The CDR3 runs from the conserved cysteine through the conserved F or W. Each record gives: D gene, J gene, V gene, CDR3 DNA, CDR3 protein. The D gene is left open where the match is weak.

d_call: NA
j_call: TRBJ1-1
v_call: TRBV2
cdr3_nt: TGTGCCAGCAGTGTTACGGAGGGGAGAGCTTTCTTT
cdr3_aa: CASSVTEGRAFF

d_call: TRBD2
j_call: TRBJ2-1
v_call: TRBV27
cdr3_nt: TGTGCCAGCAAACCTAGGACTAGCGGCTACAATGAGCAGTTCTTC
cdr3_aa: CASKPRTSGYNEQFF

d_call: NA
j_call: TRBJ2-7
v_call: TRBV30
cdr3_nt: TGTGCCTGTAGTGTAGCGTCCTACGAGCAGTACTTC
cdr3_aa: CACSVASYEQYF

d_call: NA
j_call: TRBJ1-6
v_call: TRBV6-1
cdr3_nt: TGTGCCAGCAGTGAAGCGTGGAGTTCGGCTCCACCCCTCCACTTT
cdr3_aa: CASSEAWSSAPPLHF

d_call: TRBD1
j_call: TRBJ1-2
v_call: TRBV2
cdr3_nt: TGTGCCAGCAGGGCAGGGGGCGCGAGGGGGGGCTACACCTTC
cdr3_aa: CASRAGGARGGYTF

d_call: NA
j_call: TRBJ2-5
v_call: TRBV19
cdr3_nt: TGTGCCAGTAGTATAGGCACCCTTGGTCGGGAGACCCAGTACTTC
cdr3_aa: CASSIGTLGRETQYF

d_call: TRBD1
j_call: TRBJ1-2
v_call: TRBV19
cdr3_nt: TGTGCCAGTAGTAATCAGGGGGGAGGCTACACCTTC
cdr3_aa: CASSNQGGGYTF

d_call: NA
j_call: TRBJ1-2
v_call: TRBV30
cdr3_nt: TGTGCCTGGAGTGCCGACAGGTTCACAGACTATGGCTACACCTTC
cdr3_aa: CAWSADRFTDYGYTF

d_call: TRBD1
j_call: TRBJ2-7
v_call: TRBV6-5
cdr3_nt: TGTGCCAGCAGTTCACAGGGGGGCTCCTACGAGCAGTACTTC
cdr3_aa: CASSSQGGSYEQYF

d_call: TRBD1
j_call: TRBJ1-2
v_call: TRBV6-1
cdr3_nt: TGTGCCAGCAGAGCGGACAGGGCGCTTGGAGGCTACACCTTC
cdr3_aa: CASRADRALGGYTF

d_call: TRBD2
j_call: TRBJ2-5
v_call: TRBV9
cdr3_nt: TGTGCCAGCAGCGTCTATCCTAGCGGGGGAGAAGAGACCCAGTACTTC
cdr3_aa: CASSVYPSGGEETQYF

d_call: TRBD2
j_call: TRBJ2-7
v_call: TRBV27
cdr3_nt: TGTGCCAGCAGTGACAAAGCGGGAGGCCGCTCCTACGAGCAGTACTTC
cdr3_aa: CASSDKAGGRSYEQYF

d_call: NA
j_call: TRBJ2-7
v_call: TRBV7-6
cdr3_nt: TGTGCCAGCAGCCAAGCCCTCTACGAGCAGTACTTC
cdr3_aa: CASSQALYEQYF

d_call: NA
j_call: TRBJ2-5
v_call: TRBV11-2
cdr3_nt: TGTGCCAGCAGCCCCACATTGCGGGGGCGGAGAGAGACCCAGTACTTC
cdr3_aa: CASSPTLRGRRETQYF

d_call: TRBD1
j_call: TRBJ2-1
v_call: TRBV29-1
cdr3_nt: TGCAGCGTATCCGGGACAGTGGACTTATTCAGCTCCTACAATGAGCAGTTCTTC
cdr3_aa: CSVSGTVDLFSSYNEQFF

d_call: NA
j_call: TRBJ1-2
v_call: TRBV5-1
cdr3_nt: TGCGCCAGCAGCCCTGACAGAAACTATGGCTACACCTTC
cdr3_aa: CASSPDRNYGYTF

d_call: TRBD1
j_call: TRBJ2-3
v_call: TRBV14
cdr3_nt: TGTGCCAGCAGCCAAGTAACAGGGGCCACAGATACGCAGTATTTT
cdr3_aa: CASSQVTGATDTQYF

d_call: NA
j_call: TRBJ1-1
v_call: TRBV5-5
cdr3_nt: TGTGCCAGCAGCTCAAGCCCAACAGGGCAGACTGAAGCTTTCTTT
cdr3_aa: CASSSSPTGQTEAFF

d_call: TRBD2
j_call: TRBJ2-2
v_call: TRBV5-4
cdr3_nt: TGTGCCAGCAGCGTAGGAATAGCGGGAGGAACGCCGAACACCGGGGAGCTGTTTTTT
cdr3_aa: CASSVGIAGGTPNTGELFF

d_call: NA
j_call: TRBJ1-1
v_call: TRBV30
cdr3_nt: TGTGCCTGGTCCGAACAGCCTAACACTGAAGCTTTCTTT
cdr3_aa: CAWSEQPNTEAFF

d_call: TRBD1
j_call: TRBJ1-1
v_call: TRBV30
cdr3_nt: TGTGCCTGGATTCGGGACAGGGGGCTCGTCACTGAAGCTTTCTTT
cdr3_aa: CAWIRDRGLVTEAFF